The following is a T cell receptor (beta chain) sequence with its context. Its target is unknown. Pregnant or lactating patients were excluded, as were those with uncontrolled infection or other autoimmune disease. Amplification targeted TCR beta CDR3 regions from RNA transcripts. Using the HTBI primer set, a first-round RT-PCR was run on the TCR CDR3. From the multiplex PCR reads, TCRdb called clonotypes with MiXCR, one entry per CDR3 protein. The sample holds some 800,000 distinct CDR3 sequences; about 38% are singletons and the top ten take approximately 8.7%. The source of the sample is a study of T cells in Graves' hyperthyroidism and ophthalmopathy. Overall study: Blood from the periphery was taken at initial diagnosis, before any treatment. Whole-study results and caveats: Blood held most thyroid clonotypes expanded above 0.001 frequency. Ophthalmopathy and stable hyperthyroidism were told apart by a 13 V-J model.

CDR1 is MGHRA and CDR2 is YSYEKL in the germline V gene. CDR3 length: 14 amino acids. V lost 2 bases and J lost 3, with 11 bases in between. Sequencing used blood. This clonotype was obtained from a young man with Graves' hyperthyroidism. The chain couples TRBV4-1 to TRBJ2-7; perhaps TRBD1 as D (6 bases). CDR3 amino acids: CASSQQDSFYEQYF. CDR3 nucleotide sequence: TGCGCCAGCAGCCAACAGGACAGTTTCTACGAGCAGTACTTC.